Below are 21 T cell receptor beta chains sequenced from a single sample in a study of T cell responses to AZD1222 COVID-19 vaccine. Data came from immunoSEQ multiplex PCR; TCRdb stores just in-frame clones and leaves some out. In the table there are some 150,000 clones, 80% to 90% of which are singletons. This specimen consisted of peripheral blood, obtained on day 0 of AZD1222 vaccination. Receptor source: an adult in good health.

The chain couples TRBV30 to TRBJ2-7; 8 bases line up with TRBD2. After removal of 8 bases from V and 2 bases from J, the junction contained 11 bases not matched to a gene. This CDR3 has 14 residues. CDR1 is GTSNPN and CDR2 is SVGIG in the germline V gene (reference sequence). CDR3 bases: TGTGCCGCCCGGAAGGTAGCGGGGACCTACGAGCAGTACTTC. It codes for CAARKVAGTYEQYF.

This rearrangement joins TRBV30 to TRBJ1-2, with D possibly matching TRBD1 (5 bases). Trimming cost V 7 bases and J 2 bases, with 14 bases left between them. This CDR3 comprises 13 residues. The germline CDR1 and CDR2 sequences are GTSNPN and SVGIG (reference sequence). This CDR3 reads CASDRGWNYGYTF. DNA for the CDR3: TGTGCCTCAGACCGGGGGTGGAACTATGGCTACACCTTC.

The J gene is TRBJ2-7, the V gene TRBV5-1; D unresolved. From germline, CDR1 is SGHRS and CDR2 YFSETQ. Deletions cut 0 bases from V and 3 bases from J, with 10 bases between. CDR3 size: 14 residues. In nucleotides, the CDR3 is TGCGCCAGCAGCTTGGATCCCGACGGCTACGAGCAGTACTTC. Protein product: CASSLDPDGYEQYF. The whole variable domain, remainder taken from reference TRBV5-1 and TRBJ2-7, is KAGVTQTPRYLIKTRGQQVTLSCSPISGHRSVSWYQQTPGQGLQFLFEYFSETQRNKGNFPGRFSGRQFSNSRSEMNVSTLELGDSALYLCASSLDPDGYEQYFGPGTRLTVT.

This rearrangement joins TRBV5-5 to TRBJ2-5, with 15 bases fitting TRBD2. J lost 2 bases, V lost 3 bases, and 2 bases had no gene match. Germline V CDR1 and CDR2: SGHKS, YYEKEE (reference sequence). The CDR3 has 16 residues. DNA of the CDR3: TGTGCCAGCAGCTCGGGACTAGCGGGGGGACAAGAGACCCAGTACTTC. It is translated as CASSSGLAGGQETQYF.

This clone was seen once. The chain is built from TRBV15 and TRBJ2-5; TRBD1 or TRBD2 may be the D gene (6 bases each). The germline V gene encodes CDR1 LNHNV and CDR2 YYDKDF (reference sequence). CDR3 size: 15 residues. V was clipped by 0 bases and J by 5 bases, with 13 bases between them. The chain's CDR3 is CATSRERRGRETQYF. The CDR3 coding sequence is TGTGCCACCAGCAGAGAACGACGGGGGCGGGAGACCCAGTACTTC. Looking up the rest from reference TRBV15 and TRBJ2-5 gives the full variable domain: DAMVIQNPRYQVTQFGKPVTLSCSQTLNHNVMYWYQQKSSQAPKLLFHYYDKDFNNEADTPDNFQSRRPNTSFCFLDIRSPGLGDTAMYLCATSRERRGRETQYFGPGTRLLVL.

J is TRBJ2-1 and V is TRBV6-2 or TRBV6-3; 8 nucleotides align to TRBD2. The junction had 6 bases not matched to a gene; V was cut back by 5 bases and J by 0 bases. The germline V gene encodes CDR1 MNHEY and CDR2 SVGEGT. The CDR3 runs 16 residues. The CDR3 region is CASSLLSGTSYNEQFF. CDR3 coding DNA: TGTGCCAGCAGTCTCCTTAGCGGGACCTCCTACAATGAGCAGTTCTTC.

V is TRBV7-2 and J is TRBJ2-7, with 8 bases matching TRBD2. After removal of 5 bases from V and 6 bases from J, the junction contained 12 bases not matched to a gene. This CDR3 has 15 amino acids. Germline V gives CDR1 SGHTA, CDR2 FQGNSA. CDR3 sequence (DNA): TGTGCCAGCAGCCCCTACCAGCGGGAGTCGGGCGAGCAGTACTTC. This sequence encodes CASSPYQRESGEQYF.

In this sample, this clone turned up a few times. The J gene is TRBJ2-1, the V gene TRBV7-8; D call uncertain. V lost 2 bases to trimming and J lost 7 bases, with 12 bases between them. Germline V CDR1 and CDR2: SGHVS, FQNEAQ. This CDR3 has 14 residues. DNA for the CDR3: TGTGCCAGCAGCTTAAGTCTAGGTGTTAATGAGCAGTTCTTC. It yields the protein CASSLSLGVNEQFF.

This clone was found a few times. The CDR3 protein is CASKRTNTEAFF. The CDR3, as DNA: TGTGCCAGCAAACGGACGAACACTGAAGCTTTCTTT. The chain joins TRBV2 to TRBJ1-1, with D unresolved. Trimming left V 7 bases short and J 1 base short, with 7 bases between. CDR3 length: 12 residues. CDR1 is SNHLY and CDR2 is FYNNEI in the germline V gene.

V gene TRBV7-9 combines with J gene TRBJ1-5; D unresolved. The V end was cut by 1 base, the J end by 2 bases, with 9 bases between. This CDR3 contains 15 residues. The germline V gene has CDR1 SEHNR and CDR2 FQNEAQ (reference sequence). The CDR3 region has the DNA TGTGCCAGCAGCTTAGGTTGGGCCGGCAATCAGCCCCAGCATTTT. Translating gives CASSLGWAGNQPQHF.

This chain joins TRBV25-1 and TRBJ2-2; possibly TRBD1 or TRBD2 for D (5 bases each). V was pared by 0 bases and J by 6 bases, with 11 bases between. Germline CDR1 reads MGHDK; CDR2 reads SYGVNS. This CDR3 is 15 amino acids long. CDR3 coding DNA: TGTGCCAGCAGTGAATATGGTTTGGGGGCCGGGGAGCTGTTTTTT. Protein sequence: CASSEYGLGAGELFF.

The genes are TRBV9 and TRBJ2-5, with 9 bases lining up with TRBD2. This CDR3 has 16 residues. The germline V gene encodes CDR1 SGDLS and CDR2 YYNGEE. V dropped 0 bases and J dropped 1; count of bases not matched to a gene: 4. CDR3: CASSVAPSGTQETQYF. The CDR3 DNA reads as TGTGCCAGCAGCGTAGCCCCTAGCGGGACCCAAGAGACCCAGTACTTC. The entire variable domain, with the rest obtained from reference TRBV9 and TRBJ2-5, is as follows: DSGVTQTPKHLITATGQRVTLRCSPRSGDLSVYWYQQSLDQGLQFLIQYYNGEERAKGNILERFSAQQFPDLHSELNLSSLELGDSALYFCASSVAPSGTQETQYFGPGTRLLVL.

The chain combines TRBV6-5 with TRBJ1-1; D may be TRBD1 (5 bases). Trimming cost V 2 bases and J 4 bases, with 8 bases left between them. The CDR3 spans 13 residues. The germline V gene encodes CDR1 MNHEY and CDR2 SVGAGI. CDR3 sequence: CASSYRQITEAFF. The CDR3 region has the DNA TGTGCCAGCAGTTACCGACAGATCACTGAAGCTTTCTTT.

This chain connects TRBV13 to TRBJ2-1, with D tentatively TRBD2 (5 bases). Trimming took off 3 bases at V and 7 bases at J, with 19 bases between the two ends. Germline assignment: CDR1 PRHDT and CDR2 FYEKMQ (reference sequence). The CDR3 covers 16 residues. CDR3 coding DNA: TGTGCCAGCAGCTTGTTATATACTAGGGTTAGTAATGAGCAGTTCTTC. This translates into CASSLLYTRVSNEQFF.

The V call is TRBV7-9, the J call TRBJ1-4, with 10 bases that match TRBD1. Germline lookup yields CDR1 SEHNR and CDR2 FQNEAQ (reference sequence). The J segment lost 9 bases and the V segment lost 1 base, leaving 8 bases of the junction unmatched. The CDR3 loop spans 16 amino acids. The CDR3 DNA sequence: TGTGCCAGCAGCTTAGGGACCGGGACAGGGGAGCAAAAACTGTTTTTT. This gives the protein CASSLGTGTGEQKLFF.

This CDR3 reads CASSQDRDGYTF. The CDR3 region has the DNA TGCGCCAGCAGCCAGGACAGGGATGGCTACACCTTC. J is TRBJ1-2 and V is TRBV5-1; 8 positions match TRBD1. CDR1 is SGHRS, CDR2 YFSETQ, per germline. The CDR3 is 12 residues long. Trimming cost V 4 bases and J 6 bases; bases outside gene matches: 2.

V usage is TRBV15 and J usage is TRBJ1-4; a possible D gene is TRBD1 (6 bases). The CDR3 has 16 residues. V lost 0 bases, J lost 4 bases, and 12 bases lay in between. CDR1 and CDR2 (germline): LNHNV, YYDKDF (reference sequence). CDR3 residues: CATSRDQDSYNEKLFF. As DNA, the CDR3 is TGTGCCACCAGCAGAGATCAGGACAGCTATAATGAAAAACTGTTTTTT.

The CDR3 region has the DNA TGTGCCAGCAGTCAACTGACAGGGGGCGGCGAAAAACTGTTTTTT. Its translation is CASSQLTGGGEKLFF. The V call is TRBV28, the J call TRBJ1-4, with 10 nucleotides matching TRBD1. J lost 8 bases, V lost 5 bases, and 8 bases had no gene match. The length of the CDR3 is 15 residues. Germline-derived CDR1 and CDR2 are MDHEN and SYDVKM.

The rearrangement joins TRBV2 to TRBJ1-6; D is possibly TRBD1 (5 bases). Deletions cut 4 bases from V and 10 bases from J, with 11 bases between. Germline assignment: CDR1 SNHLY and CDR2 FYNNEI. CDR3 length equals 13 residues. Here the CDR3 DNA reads TGTGCCAGCAGTGGCAGGGTACCCTCACCCCTCCACTTT. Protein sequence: CASSGRVPSPLHF.

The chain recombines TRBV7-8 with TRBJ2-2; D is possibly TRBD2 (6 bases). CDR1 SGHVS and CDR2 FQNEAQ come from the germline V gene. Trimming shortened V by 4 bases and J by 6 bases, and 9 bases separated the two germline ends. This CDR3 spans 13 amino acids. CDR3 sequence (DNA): TGTGCCAGCAGCTCCACTAGCCCCGGGGAGCTGTTTTTT. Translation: CASSSTSPGELFF.

This CDR3 reads CASSSGRYYEQYF. The CDR3 DNA follows: TGTGCCAGCAGCTCCGGGAGATACTACGAGCAGTACTTC. The rearrangement links TRBV6-5 to TRBJ2-7; a possible D gene is TRBD2 (6 bases). V was shortened by 6 bases and J by 3 bases, with 12 bases between the two germline ends. Germline V lookup: CDR1 MNHEY, CDR2 SVGAGI. The CDR3 runs to 13 residues.